Shown below are 10 T cell receptor beta chains from a single sample sequenced in a study of cytomegalovirus exposure and HLA in healthy donors. The PCR used 60 Vbeta and 13 Jbeta primers. Profiled with immunoSEQ multiplex PCR; TCRdb holds only in-frame clones, not every one. Its table lists 150,000 to 200,000 clones. Sequenced sample: PBMCs. The receptors derive from a woman between 55 and 75 years old in good health and CMV-seronegative.

The chain links TRBV5-1 to TRBJ1-1, with D hard to call. The CDR3 extends over 14 amino acids. Trimming took off 5 bases at V and 4 bases at J, with 15 bases between the two ends. CDR1 is SGHRS, CDR2 YFSETQ, per germline. This CDR3 reads CASSEALAGTEAFF. CDR3 sequence (DNA): TGCGCCAGCAGTGAAGCTTTGGCGGGCACTGAAGCTTTCTTT. The entire variable domain, with the rest obtained from reference TRBV5-1 and TRBJ1-1, is as follows: KAGVTQTPRYLIKTRGQQVTLSCSPISGHRSVSWYQQTPGQGLQFLFEYFSETQRNKGNFPGRFSGRQFSNSRSEMNVSTLELGDSALYLCASSEALAGTEAFFGQGTRLTVV.

The V call is TRBV5-1, the J call TRBJ2-7; D possibly corresponds to TRBD2 (7 bases). Germline V CDR1 and CDR2: SGHRS, YFSETQ. The V end lost 6 bases, the J end lost 2 bases, and 12 bases lay between the germline ends. This CDR3 is 13 amino acids long. CDR3 region: CASKGGSPYEQYF. CDR3 nucleotides: TGCGCCAGCAAGGGGGGGAGCCCCTACGAGCAGTACTTC.

The rearrangement uses TRBV5-1 and TRBJ1-5, with D unclear. The CDR3 loop spans 15 amino acids. Between the trimmed V and J ends, which lost 0 bases and 1 base, there was a span of 8 bases. Germline assignment: CDR1 SGHRS and CDR2 YFSETQ. The CDR3 DNA follows: TGCGCCAGCAGCTTGGACAGCAACAGCAATCAGCCCCAGCATTTT. It specifies CASSLDSNSNQPQHF.

This rearrangement joins TRBV19 to TRBJ1-2; a weak D match, TRBD1 (6 bases). Germline CDR1 is LNHDA and CDR2 is SQIVND (reference sequence). This CDR3 has 15 amino acids. The germline V and J ends were trimmed by 3 bases and 2 bases, with 13 bases remaining between them. CDR3 sequence (DNA): TGTGCCAGTAGTATTCCCGGAGGACAGAACTATGGCTACACCTTC. Translated, it gives CASSIPGGQNYGYTF.

The chain carries TRBV9 and TRBJ2-5; the D gene is possibly TRBD2 (6 bases). The CDR3 contains 14 residues. Germline assignment: CDR1 SGDLS and CDR2 YYNGEE. Deletions cut 3 bases from V and 4 bases from J, with 13 bases between. The CDR3 is CASSGWGDSETQYF. The CDR3 nucleotides are TGTGCCAGCAGCGGGTGGGGGGACTCAGAGACCCAGTACTTC.

The chain has TRBV5-4 and TRBJ1-4; 8 positions agree with TRBD1. V gave up 5 bases and J gave up 2 bases; unmatched junction bases: 5. Per the germline V gene, CDR1 is SGHNT and CDR2 is YYREEE (reference sequence). The CDR3 is 15 residues long. This chain's CDR3 is CASRRGTGTNEKLFF. In nucleotides, the CDR3 is TGTGCCAGCAGGCGCGGGACAGGCACTAATGAAAAACTGTTTTTT.

In the case of this clone: One junction end does not reproduce the germline sequence, and a read error may be involved. The chain has TRBV5-1 and TRBJ1-4, with 9 positions matching TRBD1. From germline, CDR1 is SGHRS and CDR2 YFSETQ. The CDR3 totals 15 residues. The CDR3 protein is CASGLETGGREKLFF. For the CDR3, the DNA is TGCGCCAGCGGCTTGGAAACAGGGGGCCGTGAAAAACTGTTTTTT.

The CDR3 DNA reads as TGTGCCAGTAGCCGCAACAGGGGGTATACTAATGAAAAACTGTTTTTT. Encoded protein: CASSRNRGYTNEKLFF. The rearrangement links TRBV19 to TRBJ1-4, with 8 bases lining up with TRBD1. In germline, CDR1 is LNHDA, CDR2 SQIVND (reference sequence). There are 16 residues in the CDR3. After removal of 6 bases from V and 2 bases from J, the junction contained 8 bases not matched to a gene. Together with reference TRBV19 and TRBJ1-4, the CDR3 gives the full variable domain: DGGITQSPKYLFRKEGQNVTLSCEQNLNHDAMYWYRQDPGQGLRLIYYSQIVNDFQKGDIAEGYSVSREKKESFPLTVTSAQKNPTAFYLCASSRNRGYTNEKLFFGSGTQLSVL.

The chain is built from TRBV4-1 and TRBJ2-1; 8 bases fit TRBD2. The length of the CDR3 is 17 residues. The V and J ends lost 3 bases and 5 bases, in that order; junction bases with no gene match: 12. Germline CDR1 MGHRA, CDR2 YSYEKL. The CDR3 coding sequence is TGCGCCAGCAGCCATTCTGAGGGTAGCGGGAAAAACAATGAGCAGTTCTTC. Residues: CASSHSEGSGKNNEQFF.

V gene TRBV10-2 combines with J gene TRBJ2-5, with 8 positions matching TRBD2. Germline V gene data show CDR1 as WSHSY and CDR2 as SAAADI. CDR3 length: 16 residues. V was pared by 1 base and J by 1 base, with 5 bases of the junction left unmatched. CDR3 loop: CASSELSGSPQETQYF. Written as DNA, the CDR3 is TGCGCCAGCAGTGAGTTGAGCGGGAGCCCCCAAGAGACCCAGTACTTC.